The T cell receptor (beta chain) under discussion was sequenced for a study of T cells in Graves' hyperthyroidism and ophthalmopathy. The germline V gene has CDR1 KGHSH and CDR2 LQKENI. The CDR3 totals 15 residues. With 6 bases removed from V and 2 bases from J, the gap between germline ends came to 16 bases. In its sample, this clonotype was seen many times. RNA transcripts provided the source from which TCR beta CDR3 regions were amplified. Primed by the HTBI set, a first-round RT-PCR was run on the TCR CDR3. TCRdb reprocessed the multiplex PCR reads with MiXCR, giving one entry per CDR3 protein. The table includes 360,000 or so distinct CDR3 sequences, 15% to 20% detected once.

Sequenced: blood. This clonotype was sampled from a woman aged 40 to 49 with Graves' ophthalmopathy. The chain has TRBV18 and TRBJ1-1; no reliable D call. The DNA for the CDR3 is TGTGCCAGCTCCCCCGGCGCACAGATAAACACTGAAGCTTTCTTT. It codes for CASSPGAQINTEAFF.